The rows below give T cell receptor beta chains drawn from one sample of a study of T-cell reconstitution after alpha-beta-depleted transplantation in children. Each CDR3 protein is one row after TCRdb ran MiXCR on the PCR reads. The sample shows roughly 100,000 distinct CDR3 sequences, 7% to 10% of them seen only once. The sequenced sample was PBMCs from the stem cell graft donor, obtained from the stem cell graft. The receptors were sampled from a human donor who donated a stem cell graft to a child with congenital amegakaryocytic thrombocytopenia. Both conserved end residues are part of each CDR3. D genes are given only for firm matches. Size is stated for part of the rows, as once, few or many counts, or as a class when the clone is expanded.

cdr3_aa	cdr3_nt	v_call	j_call	d_call	clone_size	cdr3_length
CASSWRTPANTGELFF	TGTGCCAGCAGCTGGAGGACCCCCGCGAACACCGGGGAGCTGTTTTTT	TRBV7-6	TRBJ2-2	-	many	16
CSANPPTSGTYEQYF	TGCAGTGCAAACCCCCCGACTAGCGGGACCTACGAGCAGTACTTC	TRBV20-1	TRBJ2-7	TRBD2	many	15
CASSLVASSYNEQFF	TGTGCCAGCAGCTTAGTAGCTTCGTCCTACAATGAGCAGTTCTTC	TRBV11-3	TRBJ2-1	-	many	15
CAISGGAANTGELFF	TGTGCCATCAGTGGTGGGGCGGCGAACACCGGGGAGCTGTTTTTT	TRBV10-3	TRBJ2-2	-	many	15
CASSQRGDNEQFF	TGCGCCAGCAGCCAACGGGGCGACAATGAGCAGTTCTTC	TRBV4-1	TRBJ2-1	-	many	13
CASSLAGSGGLYF	TGTGCCAGCAGCTTAGCCGGTTCGGGTGGACTGTACTTC	TRBV7-2	TRBJ2-5	-	many	13
CASSLYLEGFPNEKLFF	TGTGCCAGCAGTTTATATCTCGAAGGGTTTCCTAATGAAAAACTGTTTTTT	TRBV12-3/TRBV12-4	TRBJ1-4	-	once	17
CASSFGQLNTEAFF	TGTGCCAGCAGTTTCGGACAGTTGAACACTGAAGCTTTCTTT	TRBV28	TRBJ1-1	-	many	14
CSARGTMDEQFF	TGCAGTGCTAGGGGGACTATGGATGAGCAGTTCTTC	TRBV20-1	TRBJ2-1	TRBD2	many	12
CASSHGELGAKNIQYF	TGCGCCAGCAGCCACGGGGAGCTGGGAGCCAAAAACATTCAGTACTTC	TRBV4-3	TRBJ2-4	-	many	16
CASSPGGAYEQYF	TGTGCCAGCAGCCCCGGCGGGGCTTACGAGCAGTACTTC	TRBV7-9	TRBJ2-7	-	many	13
CASNQIPGTPNNEQFF	TGTGCCAGCAATCAAATCCCCGGGACCCCGAACAATGAGCAGTTCTTC	TRBV6-2/TRBV6-3	TRBJ2-1	-	-	16
CASSLTVSSSYEQYF	TGCGCCAGCAGCTTGACAGTATCCAGCTCCTACGAGCAGTACTTC	TRBV5-1	TRBJ2-7	-	many	15
CASSKDLGAVTDTQYF	TGTGCCAGCAGCAAAGATCTGGGGGCGGTTACAGATACGCAGTATTTT	TRBV7-8	TRBJ2-3	-	many	16
CSADPYSGTASGGYTF	TGCAGTGCTGACCCTTACTCCGGGACAGCCTCGGGGGGCTACACCTTC	TRBV20-1	TRBJ1-2	TRBD1	many	16
CSADGGGSLSYNEQFF	TGCAGTGCTGATGGGGGGGGGTCCCTCTCCTACAATGAGCAGTTCTTC	TRBV20-1	TRBJ2-1	TRBD2	many	16
CASRSVMNTEAFF	TGTGCCAGCAGATCCGTTATGAACACTGAAGCTTTCTTT	TRBV6-2/TRBV6-3	TRBJ1-1	-	many	13